One and the same sample provided the 16 T cell receptor beta chains below, sequenced in a study of blood T cell repertoires in COVID-19. Produced via immunoSEQ multiplex PCR; TCRdb's table is partial and in-frame only. The repertoire holds 75,000 to 100,000 clones, with around nine tenths as singletons. Sequencing was carried out using peripheral blood. Receptors were obtained from a human donor in a cohort sampled during active COVID-19.

V gene TRBV9 combines with J gene TRBJ1-2, with a weak D call TRBD1 (6 bases). Per germline, CDR1 SGDLS and CDR2 YYNGEE. The CDR3 consists of 16 residues. The V and J ends lost 2 bases and 4 bases respectively, with 18 bases between them. For the CDR3, the DNA is TGTGCCAGCAGCGTCTTTAGTCAGACAGGTTCCTATGGCTACACCTTC. Amino acid sequence: CASSVFSQTGSYGYTF.

The J gene is TRBJ1-2, the V gene TRBV3-1 (or the pseudogene TRBV3-2), with D perhaps TRBD1 (5 bases). The V and J ends lost 0 bases and 8 bases respectively, with 13 bases between them. CDR3 length: 14 amino acids. Germline assignment: CDR1 LGHDT and CDR2 YNNKEL (reference sequence). In nucleotides, the CDR3 is TGTGCCAGCAGCCAAGAGGGCAGGGTAGGAGGCTACACCTTC. Its translation is CASSQEGRVGGYTF.

The chain recombines TRBV7-2 with TRBJ1-5; D is perhaps TRBD1 (5 bases). The CDR3 spans 15 residues. CDR1 and CDR2 (germline): SGHTA, FQGNSA. V lost 6 bases, J lost 3 bases, and 15 bases lay in between. CDR3 loop: CASSRLGGINQPQHF. As DNA, the CDR3 is TGTGCCAGCAGTCGTCTTGGGGGGATCAATCAGCCCCAGCATTTT.

This clone was seen ten or more times. The J gene is TRBJ2-7, the V gene TRBV30; 7 nucleotides align to TRBD1. The germline CDR1 and CDR2 sequences are GTSNPN and SVGIG (reference sequence). This CDR3 region has 10 residues. V was pared by 5 bases and J by 6 bases, with 1 base of the junction left unmatched. CDR3 coding DNA: TGTGCCTGGGAGGGGGCCGAGCAGTACTTC. It yields the protein CAWEGAEQYF.

This clone was counted once. This sequence joins TRBV28 and TRBJ1-4, with 8 bases that match TRBD1. Trimming took 6 bases from V and 5 from J; bases not matched to a gene: 2. CDR3 length: 13 residues. Germline CDR1 MDHEN, CDR2 SYDVKM. Here the CDR3 reads CASSRTGNEKLFF. In DNA, the CDR3 is TGTGCCAGCAGCCGGACAGGGAATGAAAAACTGTTTTTT.

This chain joins TRBV9 and TRBJ2-1; 8 bases are shared with TRBD2. Unmatched junction bases numbered 5, after V lost 3 bases and J lost 0 bases. Germline V CDR1 and CDR2: SGDLS, YYNGEE. The CDR3 is 16 amino acids. The CDR3, as DNA: TGTGCCAGCAGCGGCCGACTAGCGCGCTCCTACAATGAGCAGTTCTTC. Translated: CASSGRLARSYNEQFF.

The V and J genes are TRBV6-5 and TRBJ1-2, with 7 nucleotides matching TRBD1. The V and J ends lost 6 bases and 8 bases, in that order; junction bases with no gene match: 12. Germline V gene lookup returns CDR1 MNHEY and CDR2 SVGAGI. The CDR3 is made up of 14 amino acids. The CDR3 reads CASSPAQGRGGYTF. The CDR3 DNA follows: TGTGCCAGCAGCCCCGCACAGGGGCGAGGAGGCTACACCTTC.

The chain combines TRBV6-6 with TRBJ2-6; D perhaps matches TRBD2 (6 bases). Trimming left V 0 bases short and J 0 bases short, with 6 bases between. The CDR3 totals 16 residues. In germline, CDR1 is MNHNY, CDR2 SVGAGI (reference sequence). The CDR3 bases are TGTGCCAGCAGTTACTCCGGGGGCTCTGGGGCCAACGTCCTGACTTTC. Translation: CASSYSGGSGANVLTF.

The chain links TRBV10-3 to TRBJ2-7; TRBD1 matches 11 bases. Trimming took 10 bases from V and 5 from J; bases not matched to a gene: 4. Germline V gene lookup returns CDR1 ENHRY and CDR2 SYGVKD. The CDR3 covers 12 residues. CDR3 bases: TGTGCCACCTGGACAGGGGGCCACGAGCAGTACTTC. Translated: CATWTGGHEQYF.

V gene TRBV28 combines with J gene TRBJ2-2; 9 bases agree with TRBD2. Looked up from germline, CDR1 is MDHEN and CDR2 is SYDVKM. With 1 base clipped from V and 5 bases from J, the junction kept 2 bases outside the gene matches. This CDR3 spans 15 amino acids. The CDR3 DNA sequence: TGTGCCAGCAGTTTATACACTAGCGGGACCGGGGAGCTGTTTTTT. Protein: CASSLYTSGTGELFF.

The chain couples TRBV6-5 to TRBJ1-2, with TRBD1 matching 7 bases. This CDR3 is built from 13 residues. Germline CDR1 is MNHEY and CDR2 is SVGAGI. J was trimmed by 8 bases and V by 6 bases; bases with no gene match: 9. The CDR3 DNA reads as TGTGCCAGCAGCCCAACACAGGGGCAAGGCTACACCTTC. Translation: CASSPTQGQGYTF.

The chain has TRBV10-2 and TRBJ2-3; 11 bases map to TRBD2. Per germline, CDR1 WSHSY and CDR2 SAAADI. The V gene end was trimmed by 6 bases and the J gene end by 1 base; junction bases not matched to a gene: 3. The CDR3 runs to 15 residues. The CDR3 DNA is TGCGCCAGCAGCAGGGGACTAGCGGGCACAGATACGCAGTATTTT. Translated: CASSRGLAGTDTQYF.

The gene calls are TRBV2 and TRBJ2-3; tentatively, D is TRBD2 (7 bases). V was clipped by 10 bases and J by 2 bases, with 19 bases between them. There are 15 residues in the CDR3. The germline V gene has CDR1 SNHLY and CDR2 FYNNEI. CDR3 nucleotide sequence: TGTGCCAAAGAGGGGGGGGCTTATTTCACAGATACGCAGTATTTT. Translating it yields CAKEGGAYFTDTQYF.

The chain carries TRBV27 and TRBJ1-5, with D possibly being TRBD1 (6 bases). CDR1 and CDR2 (germline): MNHEY, SMNVEV (reference sequence). V shed 5 bases and J shed 3 bases, with 14 bases lying between them. CDR3 length: 15 amino acids. CDR3 DNA sequence: TGTGCCAGCAGTGCGCTACAGGGCAACAATCAGCCCCAGCATTTT. Its translation: CASSALQGNNQPQHF.

V and J are TRBV12-3 or TRBV12-4 and TRBJ2-7; D might be TRBD2 (5 bases). CDR3 length: 12 amino acids. V was shortened by 5 bases and J by 5 bases, with 10 bases between the two germline ends. As DNA, the CDR3 is TGTGCCAGCAGTGCCTTAGCGAACGAGCAGTACTTC. This sequence encodes CASSALANEQYF.

The chain is built from TRBV4-2 and TRBJ2-1; 9 bases are a match to TRBD2. The germline CDR1 and CDR2 sequences are LGHNA and YNFKEQ. The CDR3 has 17 amino acids. The J segment lost 8 bases and the V segment lost 0 bases, leaving 11 bases of the junction unmatched. DNA for the CDR3: TGTGCCAGCAGCCAAGAAATTCTAGCGGGGCTGGTAGATGAGCAGTTCTTC. Its translation is CASSQEILAGLVDEQFF.